This TCR beta chain is from a study of blood T cell repertoires in COVID-19. Study-level background: Samples taken during acute and convalescent COVID-19 were collected in the United States, Italy and Spain. Nucleic acid was either cDNA or gDNA, and it came from T cells, B-cell-depleted T cells, or PBMCs.

Trimming shortened V by 0 bases and J by 1 base, and 5 bases separated the two germline ends. The CDR3 totals 14 residues. Germline V gene sequence: CDR1 SGHVS, CDR2 FNYEAQ. Original processing notes: Amplification from reference gene primers served as the basis for estimated nucleated cell counts. Using immunoSEQ multiplex PCR, the repertoire was profiled, and TCRdb retains in-frame clones only, with some absent. The V and J calls and the clone size are those of that table, but D and trimming were determined from the DNA. The sample holds approximately 88,000 clones; about 80% are singletons and the top ten take about 19%.

The sequencing sample was made of peripheral blood. The gene calls are TRBV7-6 and TRBJ2-3, with D uncertain. The TCR was taken from an elderly woman with acute or convalescent COVID-19. CDR3 nucleotides: TGTGCCAGCAGCTTAGCGGCCCGCACAGATACGCAGTATTTT. Its protein is CASSLAARTDTQYF. Combining the CDR3 with reference TRBV7-6 and TRBJ2-3 gives the whole variable domain GAGVSQSPRYKVTKRGQDVALRCDPISGHVSLYWYRQALGQGPEFLTYFNYEAQQDKSGLPNDRFSAERPEGSISTLTIQRTEQRDSAMYRCASSLAARTDTQYFGPGTRLTVL.